Following are 11 T cell receptor beta chains from one sample sequenced in a study of T cells expressing NK-cell markers. TCRdb re-analyzed the 5' RACE reads; it lists each CDR3 protein once, without DNA. The table lists under 500,000 distinct CDR3 sequences. The sequenced material came from blood T cells: a sorted CD56 or NKG2C T cell subset, CD4+ or CD8+ T cells, or bulk PBMC T cells (not recorded which). Every receptor here comes from a woman aged 18 to 75 in good health.

The V gene is TRBV29-1, the J gene TRBJ2-5; the D call of TRBD2 rests on TCRdb alone, since no DNA is present to check it. This CDR3 is 14 amino acids long. In germline, CDR1 is SQVTM, CDR2 ANQGSEA. The CDR3 reads CSVDQGGGLETQYF.

The gene calls are TRBV18 and TRBJ1-2. The CDR3 consists of 14 residues. Germline CDR1 reads KGHSH; CDR2 reads LQKENI. CDR3 in amino acids: CASSPLQSNYGYTF.

The V and J genes are TRBV6-2 or TRBV6-3 and TRBJ2-7; there is no DNA to check the TCRdb D call of TRBD2. Germline V gene data show CDR1 as MNHEY and CDR2 as SVGEGT. The CDR3 totals 13 residues. The CDR3 region is CASSFRESWEQYF.

The chain combines TRBV27 with TRBJ1-2; there is no DNA to check the TCRdb D call of TRBD1. CDR1 and CDR2 from the germline V gene are MNHEY and SMNVEV (reference sequence). The CDR3 runs 15 residues. The CDR3 spells CASRKPGDGTYGYTF.

This chain links TRBV5-1 with TRBJ1-2; TCRdb returns TRBD1, unconfirmable since there is no DNA. The CDR3 is 15 amino acids. CDR1 and CDR2 (germline): SGHRS, YFSETQ. The CDR3 sequence is CASDPGRGANYGYTF.

The chain is built from TRBV29-1 and TRBJ2-7; TCRdb selects TRBD2, and the lack of DNA leaves this call unchecked. From germline, CDR1 is SQVTM and CDR2 ANQGSEA. This CDR3 contains 13 residues. CDR3 loop: CSFATGPREEQYF.

Here the CDR3 reads CAWTTQMWTQYF. This rearrangement joins TRBV30 to TRBJ2-5. CDR3 length equals 12 residues. The germline gives CDR1 GTSNPN, CDR2 SVGIG (reference sequence).

The rearrangement joins TRBV6-2 or TRBV6-3 to TRBJ2-5; TCRdb's D call of TRBD2 is untestable without DNA. The CDR3 is made up of 14 amino acids. Germline CDR1 MNHEY, CDR2 SVGEGT. The chain's CDR3 is CASSQTSAQETQYF.

The J gene is TRBJ2-1, the V gene TRBV6-4; no DNA is available, so the TRBD2 call from TCRdb remains unchecked. This CDR3 is 17 amino acids long. In germline, CDR1 is MRHNA, CDR2 SNTAGT. This CDR3 reads CASSAVLGLVGPNEQFF.

The rearrangement joins TRBV25-1 to TRBJ2-3. The CDR3 contains 14 residues. CDR1 is MGHDK, CDR2 SYGVNS, per germline. The CDR3 loop reads CASSDGEFTDTQYF.

V gene TRBV19 combines with J gene TRBJ2-6. Per the germline V gene, CDR1 is LNHDA and CDR2 is SQIVND (reference sequence). The length of the CDR3 is 16 residues. The chain's CDR3 is CASSWGFGSGANVLTF.